This T cell receptor beta chain was identified in a study of blood T cell repertoires in COVID-19. Clones were sequenced by immunoSEQ multiplex PCR, and TCRdb holds only the in-frame ones, with some missing. The sample yields some 530,000 clones, approximately 83% seen once. The CDR3 is made up of 13 amino acids. V was shortened by 5 bases and J by 6 bases, with 10 bases between the two germline ends. A single count supports this clone. The chain has TRBV12-3 or TRBV12-4 and TRBJ2-2, with D possibly matching TRBD2 (6 bases). This receptor was taken from a human donor in a cohort sampled during active COVID-19. Sequenced sample: peripheral blood. The CDR3 DNA reads TGTGCCAGCAGTCAACGGGGGTCCGGGGAGCTGTTTTTT. Amino acids: CASSQRGSGELFF.